Included here is one T cell receptor beta chain sequence, with context. Its specificity is not known. This entry comes from a study of T cells in Graves' hyperthyroidism and ophthalmopathy. Looking at the study overall: Peripheral blood was taken when the disease was first diagnosed, before any treatment began. Study-wide results and caveats: A 13 V-J signature model discriminated ophthalmopathy versus stable hyperthyroidism.

The study enrolled patients aged 18 to 65 with newly diagnosed hyperthyroidism of under 2 months' duration. Each 10 ml fresh peripheral blood draw supplied the PBMCs. This CDR3 spans 11 amino acids. CDR1 SNHLY and CDR2 FYNNEI come from the germline V gene. V gave up 4 bases and J gave up 5 bases, with 6 bases separating them. Amplification yielded TCR beta CDR3 regions, with RNA transcripts as the source. The primer set for the first-round RT-PCR of the TCR CDR3 was HTBI. TCRdb re-called the multiplex PCR reads with MiXCR, one entry per CDR3 protein. The table includes roughly 740,000 distinct CDR3 sequences, roughly 15% detected once.

This receptor was obtained from a man between 18 and 35 years old with Graves' hyperthyroidism. Input material: blood. This chain uses TRBV2 with TRBJ2-7; D remains unclear. The CDR3 loop reads CASSGLNEQYF. Here the CDR3 DNA reads TGTGCCAGCAGTGGTCTTAACGAGCAGTACTTC.